This T cell receptor (beta chain) was profiled in a study of blood T cell repertoires in COVID-19. Sequencing was performed with immunoSEQ multiplex PCR; in TCRdb, only in-frame clones are kept and a portion is missing. The sample holds under 350,000 clones, approximately 86% seen once. In its sample, this clone was seen once. Trimming shortened V by 10 bases and J by 0 bases, and 16 bases separated the two germline ends. The germline gives CDR1 MNHEY, CDR2 SVGAGI. CDR3 length: 15 amino acids. The TCR was taken from a young woman who had recovered from COVID-19. Sequencing was performed on PBMCs or T cells enriched from blood (not recorded which). The chain has TRBV6-5 and TRBJ1-5, with D maybe TRBD1 (6 bases). CDR3 region: CATIGTKISNQPQHF. The CDR3 DNA is TGTGCCACAATCGGGACAAAGATTAGCAATCAGCCCCAGCATTTT.